The clone carrying this T cell receptor beta chain occurred a few times. The ends were cut back, 0 bases at V and 5 bases at J, with 11 bases in the middle. Germline V gene sequence: CDR1 LGHNA, CDR2 YSLEER. This CDR3 comprises 16 residues. Using immunoSEQ multiplex PCR, the repertoire was profiled, and TCRdb retains in-frame clones only, with some absent. The data hold tens of thousands of clones, with 90% observed a single time. This sample was taken from a study of T cell changes during pregnancy in multiple sclerosis. The sequence derives from a female donor in good health, enrolled as a control in a pregnancy study. This rearrangement joins TRBV4-3 to TRBJ1-6; D may be TRBD1 (6 bases). Source: peripheral blood, taken in the first trimester of pregnancy. The CDR3 here is CASSQDGTGNNSPLHF. CDR3 bases: TGCGCCAGCAGCCAAGATGGAACAGGGAATAATTCACCCCTCCACTTT.